Following are 9 T cell receptor beta chains from one sample sequenced in a study of vaccination and CD4 T cells after COVID-19. The Oncomine TCR Beta short-read assay generated sequence data from the DNA of cultured CD4+ T cells. TCRdb reprocessed the PCR reads via MiXCR and lists one record per CDR3 protein. The table lists 13,000 to 15,000 distinct CDR3 sequences, over 25% of them singletons. Their antigens are not known. The treatment: approximately 9-day PBMC culture with coronavirus spike peptide pools or control peptides (ViraFEST assay). The sequencing used CD4+ T cells from blood, cultured in vitro, collected before SARS-CoV-2 vaccination. These receptors originate from a human donor who received a COVID-19 vaccine.

V gene TRBV18 combines with J gene TRBJ1-2; no clear D gene. The CDR3 runs to 13 residues. Germline-derived CDR1 and CDR2 are KGHSH and LQKENI. V lost 6 bases and J 2 bases, leaving 10 bases between the germline ends. The CDR3 bases are TGTGCCAGCTCTCTAGACAAGAACTATGGCTACACCTTC. Protein product: CASSLDKNYGYTF.

This rearrangement joins TRBV5-4 to TRBJ1-1; possible D gene TRBD1, 6 bases. Germline V lookup: CDR1 SGHNT, CDR2 YYREEE (reference sequence). The CDR3 runs 13 residues. V lost 8 bases to trimming and J lost 0 bases, with 11 bases between them. This chain's CDR3 is CASHTGMNTEAFF. The CDR3 coding sequence is TGTGCCAGTCACACAGGGATGAACACTGAAGCTTTCTTT. The whole variable domain, filled in from reference TRBV5-4 and TRBJ1-1, reads ETGVTQSPTHLIKTRGQQVTLRCSSQSGHNTVSWYQQALGQGPQFIFQYYREEENGRGNFPPRFSGLQFPNYSSELNVNALELDDSALYLCASHTGMNTEAFFGQGTRLTVV.

This clonotype was counted between two and nine times. J is TRBJ2-1 and V is TRBV27; TRBD1 or TRBD2 may be the D gene (5 bases each). The CDR3 extends over 12 amino acids. The V gene lost 3 bases and the J gene lost 9 bases, with 9 bases spanning the gap. Germline values: CDR1 MNHEY, CDR2 SMNVEV (reference sequence). Here the CDR3 reads CASSLGVGEQFF. The CDR3 DNA reads as TGTGCCAGCAGTTTGGGGGTTGGTGAGCAGTTCTTC.

The chain recombines TRBV28 with TRBJ2-1, with 7 bases lining up with TRBD2. From germline, CDR1 is MDHEN and CDR2 SYDVKM. The V gene end was trimmed by 5 bases and the J gene end by 8 bases; junction bases not matched to a gene: 6. This CDR3 is 13 amino acids long. The DNA for the CDR3 is TGTGCCAGCAGTCCCTGGGAGGGCCATGAGCAGTTCTTC. Translation: CASSPWEGHEQFF.

This clonotype was counted only a few times. The genes are TRBV25-1 and TRBJ2-7, with 7 bases that match TRBD2. There are 16 residues in the CDR3. Germline V CDR1 and CDR2: MGHDK, SYGVNS. J lost 0 bases, V lost 3 bases, and 8 bases had no gene match. As DNA, the CDR3 is TGTGCCAGCAGTGACAATATGGCTAGCGGCTCCTACGAGCAGTACTTC. The encoded protein is CASSDNMASGSYEQYF.

The chain is built from TRBV19 and TRBJ2-7; the D gene is possibly TRBD1 (6 bases). The CDR3 has 16 amino acids. Germline V CDR1 and CDR2: LNHDA, SQIVND (reference sequence). Trimming shortened V by 3 bases and J by 2 bases, and 17 bases separated the two germline ends. The CDR3 is CASSIETSGTTYEQYF. The CDR3 nucleotides are TGTGCCAGTAGTATTGAGACTTCCGGGACAACCTACGAGCAGTACTTC.

This chain connects TRBV6-1 to TRBJ1-1, with D perhaps TRBD1 (5 bases). This CDR3 has 11 residues. The V gene lost 11 bases and the J gene lost 10 bases, with 17 bases spanning the gap. CDR1 and CDR2 from the germline V gene are MNHNS and SASEGT. The CDR3 DNA follows: TGTGCCCACACCTCGGGGGAGATAGCTTTCTTT. This codes for CAHTSGEIAFF.

The chain combines TRBV2 with TRBJ1-6; unclear D gene. This CDR3 contains 15 residues. The germline V gene has CDR1 SNHLY and CDR2 FYNNEI. Trimming cost V 2 bases and J 9 bases, with 14 bases left between them. Here the CDR3 DNA reads TGTGCCAGCAGTGAATCCCTGGCAGGAATTTCACCCCTCCACTTT. Encoded protein: CASSESLAGISPLHF.

The rearrangement joins TRBV10-3 to TRBJ1-6; D unclear. In germline, CDR1 is ENHRY, CDR2 SYGVKD. CDR3 length: 15 residues. The germline V and J ends were trimmed by 3 bases and 5 bases, with 11 bases remaining between them. CDR3 sequence reads: CAISDMGGNNSPLHF. The CDR3 nucleotides are TGTGCCATCAGTGATATGGGTGGGAATAATTCACCCCTCCACTTT.